The present T cell receptor (beta chain) was sequenced within a study of T cell clones after liver transplantation (dated by TCRdb to between 2019 and 2020). Background on the whole study: ITN030ST, the source of the samples, was a randomized trial that attempted immunosuppression withdrawal within 2 years of liver transplantation. Blood samples were collected pre-transplant, pre-randomization before withdrawal, and post-randomization after either complete withdrawal or failed withdrawal. Tolerance meant complete immunosuppression withdrawal for at least one year without liver enzymes rising beyond twice the upper limit of normal. Subjects received no induction therapy and standard immunosuppression until randomization at 12-24 months post-transplant. As an antigen-independent comparator for donor-reactive sequences, third party-reactive TCRbeta sequences were also identified from pre-transplant MLRs. The studied cohort comprised 8 liver transplant recipients, 3 classified as tolerant and 5 as non-tolerant. Three of the eight recipients were HCV-positive; the others were transplanted for non-autoimmune, non-viral indications. Donor-reactive T cell clones were identified using TCRbeta sequencing after a pre-transplant mixed lymphocyte reaction and were then followed in post-transplant blood.

Results and caveats for the whole study, not just this receptor: In two subjects, low numbers of available donor cells limited the measurable donor-reactive repertoire. A greater decline was seen for donor-reactive sequences than for third party-reactive sequences, suggesting partial antigen-specific deletion unrelated to withdrawal success. When repertoire turnover was accounted for, significantly reduced detection of donor-reactive sequences was found in 7 of 8 subjects for CD4 and in 8 of 8 subjects for CD8. Without allograft tissue specimens, donor-reactive T cells may have migrated into the graft rather than being deleted. Circulating donor-reactive CD4 TCRbeta sequences fell significantly post-transplant in 5 of 8 subjects, irrespective of tolerance or HCV status. The conclusions were preliminary, being limited by small, heterogeneous patient numbers and by non-standardized post-transplant time points.

Thawed unstimulated PBMCs were stained for CD3, CD4 and CD8 and FACS-sorted into CD3+CD4+ and CD3+CD8+ populations. All 8 studied subjects were randomized to immunosuppression withdrawal. Genomic DNA was isolated with the Qiagen DNeasy Blood and Tissue Kit. Including the terminal cysteine and phenylalanine, the CDR3 comprises 12 residues. This entry keeps only the CDR3 DNA: 36 bases, framed from base 1. Relative to germline, V is missing 4 bases and J is missing 13 bases, with 8 bases of the junction outside any gene match. Based on the germline V gene, the CDR1 and CDR2 sequences are SGHDT and YYEEEE. Frozen genomic DNA underwent high-throughput TCRbeta CDR3 sequencing by immunoSEQ, including PCR amplification, mapping, bias correction and internal controls. The published analysis was carried out like this. Only productive rearrangements were retained, and each unique TCRbeta sequence was defined by its CDR3 nucleotide sequence together with its V and J gene. A sequence counted as donor-reactive only if the sequence showed at least 5-fold expansion in CFSE-low cells compared with unstimulated pre-transplant cells and had a frequency of at least 0.01%. Minimum frequency thresholds were set for each subject based on the unstimulated sample with the lowest template count, ensuring at least 90% detection power. Repertoire turnover was measured by Jensen-Shannon divergence between the top 1000 TCRbeta sequences post- and pre-transplant. Two-sided Fisher's exact tests were used to test for changes in the detection of donor-reactive sequences. Imported from immuneACCESS, the table was reduced by TCRdb to in-frame sequences with V and J called. These copies leave out some clones; in studies compared against another copy, an unresolved V gene accounts for under half, and the cause of the remainder is not known. V, J and clone size are taken as reported in that table, and D and trimming were inferred from the DNA itself. The sample profile shows 72,000 or so clones; 70% to 90% of them were found once. Clones ranked in the top ten supply about 2.5% of the sample.

In regard to this clone: Its antigen has not been determined. The input lacks base qualities; no much larger clone sits a single base away.

The sample in question was CD4+ T cells from blood, obtained at the 22-month timepoint. The chain is made from TRBV5-6 and TRBJ2-1, and TRBD1 aligns with 7 junction nucleotides. The TCR comes from a human patient who received a liver transplant. Post transplant, some T cells may arise from the graft donor. In nucleotides, the sequence is TGTGCCAGCAGCCTACTCCGGGACAGCCAGTTCTTC. Its translation reads: CASSLLRDSQFF.